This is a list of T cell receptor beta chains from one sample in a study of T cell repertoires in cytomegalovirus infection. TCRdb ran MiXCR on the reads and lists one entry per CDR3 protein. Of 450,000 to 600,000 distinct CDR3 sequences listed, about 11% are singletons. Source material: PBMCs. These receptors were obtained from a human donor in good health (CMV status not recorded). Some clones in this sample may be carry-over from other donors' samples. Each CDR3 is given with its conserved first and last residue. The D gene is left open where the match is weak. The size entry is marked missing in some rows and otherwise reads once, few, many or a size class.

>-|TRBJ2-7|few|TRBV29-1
CSVAGQLYEQYF
TGCAGCGTTGCCGGACAGCTGTACGAGCAGTACTTC
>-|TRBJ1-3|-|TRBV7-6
CASTKRGVSGNTIYF
TGTGCCAGCACCAAGAGGGGGGTCTCTGGAAACACCATATATTTT
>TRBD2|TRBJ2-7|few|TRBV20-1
CSARDPSGRRYEQYF
TGCAGTGCTAGAGATCCCAGCGGGAGGAGGTACGAGCAGTACTTC
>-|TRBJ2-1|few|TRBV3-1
CASSQDSLNEQFF
TGTGCCAGCAGCCAAGACAGTCTCAATGAGCAGTTCTTC
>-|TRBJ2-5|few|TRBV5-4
CASSDRTEFPLETQYF
TGTGCCAGCAGCGACAGGACAGAGTTCCCTCTAGAGACCCAGTACTTC
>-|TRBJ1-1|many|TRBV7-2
CASSLAVRTEAFF
TGTGCCAGCAGCTTAGCGGTGAGAACTGAAGCTTTCTTT
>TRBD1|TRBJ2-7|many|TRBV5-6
CASSAGRRDRIVYEQYF
TGTGCCAGCAGCGCAGGACGACGGGACAGAATTGTCTACGAGCAGTACTTC
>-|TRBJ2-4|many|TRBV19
CASSIGGSRNIQYF
TGTGCCAGTAGTATTGGGGGCAGTAGAAACATTCAGTACTTC
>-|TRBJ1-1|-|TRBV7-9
CASSLDGGAGTEAFF
TGTGCCAGCAGCTTAGATGGGGGGGCAGGGACTGAAGCTTTCTTT
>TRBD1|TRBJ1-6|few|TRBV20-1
CSASDPGQGNSSPLHF
TGCAGTGCTAGCGACCCGGGACAGGGAAATAGTTCACCCCTCCACTTT
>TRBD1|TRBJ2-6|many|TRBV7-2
CASSSPTGSGANVLTF
TGTGCCAGCAGCTCGCCGACAGGGTCCGGGGCCAACGTCCTGACTTTC
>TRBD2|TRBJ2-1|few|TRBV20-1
CSARDRSGGLGNEQFF
TGCAGTGCTAGAGATCGATCGGGGGGGCTTGGCAATGAGCAGTTCTTC
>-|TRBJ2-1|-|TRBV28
CATTTRPSTYNEQFF
TGTGCCACCACCACACGTCCATCCACCTACAATGAGCAGTTCTTC
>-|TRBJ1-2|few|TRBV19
CASSMDASSGYTF
TGTGCCAGTAGTATGGACGCTTCAAGTGGCTACACCTTC
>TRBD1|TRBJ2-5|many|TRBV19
CASSMGPGGTVETQYF
TGTGCCAGTAGTATGGGCCCAGGGGGTACGGTCGAGACCCAGTACTTC
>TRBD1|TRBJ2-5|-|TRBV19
CASTSWDRTETQYF
TGTGCCAGTACCTCATGGGACAGAACCGAGACCCAGTACTTC
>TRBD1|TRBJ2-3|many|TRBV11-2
CASSSYRGQDTQYF
TGTGCCAGCAGCTCCTACAGGGGGCAAGATACGCAGTATTTT
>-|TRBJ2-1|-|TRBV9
CASRNDGDNEQFF
TGTGCCAGCAGAAACGACGGAGACAATGAGCAGTTCTTC
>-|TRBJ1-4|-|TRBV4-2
CASSQACGQTNEKLFF
TGTGCCAGCAGCCAAGCTTGCGGGCAGACTAATGAAAAACTGTTTTTT
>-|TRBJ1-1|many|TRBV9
CASSVDPVNTEAFF
TGTGCCAGCAGCGTAGATCCAGTGAACACTGAAGCTTTCTTT
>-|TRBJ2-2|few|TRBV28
CASSPGRKRDTGELFF
TGTGCCAGCAGTCCGGGACGAAAGAGGGACACCGGGGAGCTGTTTTTT
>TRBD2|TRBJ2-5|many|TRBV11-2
CASSSGLAGPETQYF
TGTGCCAGCAGCTCGGGACTAGCGGGCCCAGAGACCCAGTACTTC
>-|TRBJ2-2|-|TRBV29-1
CGARLTAGELFF
TGCGGCGCCCGTTTGACTGCCGGGGAGCTGTTTTTT
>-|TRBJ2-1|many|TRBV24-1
CATSDQSWYNEQFF
TGTGCCACCAGTGACCAGAGTTGGTACAATGAGCAGTTCTTC
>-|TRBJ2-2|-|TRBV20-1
CSAREQNTGELFF
TGCAGTGCTAGAGAACAGAACACCGGGGAGCTGTTTTTT
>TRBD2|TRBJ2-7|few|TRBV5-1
CASSWLAGTRSSYEQYF
TGCGCCAGCAGCTGGTTAGCGGGAACCCGAAGCTCCTACGAGCAGTACTTC
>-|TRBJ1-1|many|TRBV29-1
CSVEVALNTEAFF
TGCAGCGTTGAAGTGGCCCTGAACACTGAAGCTTTCTTT
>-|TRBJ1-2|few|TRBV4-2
CASSQVEGYGYTF
TGTGCCAGCAGCCAAGTCGAAGGCTATGGCTACACCTTC
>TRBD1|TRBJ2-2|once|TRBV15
CATSFPGGRNTGELFF
TGTGCCACCAGCTTTCCAGGGGGCAGGAACACCGGGGAGCTGTTTTTT
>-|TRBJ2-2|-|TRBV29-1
CSVEGYGSNTGELFF
TGCAGCGTTGAAGGCTACGGATCGAACACCGGGGAGCTGTTTTTT
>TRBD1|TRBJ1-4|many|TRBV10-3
CAISELRTGGLNEKLFF
TGTGCCATCAGTGAGCTCCGGACAGGGGGCCTTAATGAAAAACTGTTTTTT
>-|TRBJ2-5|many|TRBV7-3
CASRPGGQTETQYF
TGTGCCAGCAGGCCCGGCGGACAGACAGAGACCCAGTACTTC
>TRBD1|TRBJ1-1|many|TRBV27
CASSLHTGVTEAFF
TGTGCCAGCAGTCTGCACACAGGGGTAACTGAAGCTTTCTTT